This T cell receptor (beta chain) came from a study of T cells expressing NK-cell markers. Across the whole study: The sequencing cohort of eight donors included seven HCMV-seropositive individuals and one seronegative individual.

Looked up from germline, CDR1 is SQVTM and CDR2 is ANQGSEA. This CDR3 is 14 amino acids long. TCRdb derives one entry per CDR3 protein from the 5' RACE reads, leaving out DNA. This sample's clone table lists more than 250,000 distinct CDR3 sequences. This clonotype was obtained from a young man in good health. This chain uses TRBV29-1 with TRBJ2-7. Material: blood T cells: a sorted CD56 or NKG2C T cell subset, CD4+ or CD8+ T cells, or bulk PBMC T cells (not recorded which). The CDR3 is CSVEMKRRPYEQYF.